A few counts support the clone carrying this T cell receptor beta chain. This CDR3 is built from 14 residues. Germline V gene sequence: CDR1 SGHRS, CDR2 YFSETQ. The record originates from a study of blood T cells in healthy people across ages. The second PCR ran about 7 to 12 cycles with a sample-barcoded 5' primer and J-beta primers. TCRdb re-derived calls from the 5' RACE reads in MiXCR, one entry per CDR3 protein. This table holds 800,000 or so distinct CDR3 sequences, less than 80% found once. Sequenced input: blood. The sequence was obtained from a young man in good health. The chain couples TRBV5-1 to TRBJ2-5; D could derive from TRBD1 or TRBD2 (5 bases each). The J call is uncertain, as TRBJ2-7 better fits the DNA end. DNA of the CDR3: TGCGCCAGCAGCCCGACCTGGGGGAGCCACGAGCAGTACTTC. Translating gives CASSPTWGSHEQYF.